The 30 T cell receptor beta chains reported below all come from one sample, sequenced in a study of blood T cell repertoires in COVID-19. Sequencing used immunoSEQ multiplex PCR; TCRdb keeps in-frame clones, though not all of them. The sample lists 400,000 or so clones, 70% to 90% occurring once. The sample comprised PBMCs or T cells enriched from blood (not recorded which). Receptors originate from a woman in her 40s with acute COVID-19.

The chain recombines TRBV7-9 with TRBJ1-2; no clear D. The CDR3 totals 15 residues. Germline CDR1 and CDR2: SEHNR and FQNEAQ (reference sequence). The V end was cut by 5 bases, the J end by 7 bases, with 20 bases between. The CDR3 region is CASSHWRVDTGGYTF. CDR3 nucleotide sequence: TGTGCCAGCAGCCACTGGAGGGTGGATACGGGTGGCTACACCTTC.

DNA of the CDR3: TGTGCCAGCAGCCAAGAAAATAGTGAAGCTTTCTTT. Translating it yields CASSQENSEAFF. This chain uses TRBV3-1 (or the pseudogene TRBV3-2) with TRBJ1-1; unclear D gene. CDR1 is LGHDT, CDR2 YNNKEL, per germline (reference sequence). This CDR3 region has 12 residues. Trimming took off 0 bases at V and 7 bases at J, with 6 bases between the two ends.

This clone was observed once. V gene TRBV9 combines with J gene TRBJ2-7; 11 bases line up with TRBD1. CDR1 and CDR2 (germline): SGDLS, YYNGEE. V dropped 2 bases and J dropped 6; count of bases not matched to a gene: 10. This CDR3 spans 16 amino acids. CDR3 loop: CASSVGHGTGGLEQYF. CDR3 DNA sequence: TGTGCCAGCAGCGTCGGCCACGGGACAGGGGGTCTCGAGCAGTACTTC.

This chain links TRBV2 with TRBJ2-7; 8 nucleotides line up with TRBD1. J was trimmed by 2 bases and V by 8 bases; bases with no gene match: 11. Germline assignment: CDR1 SNHLY and CDR2 FYNNEI. The CDR3 totals 15 residues. In nucleotides, the CDR3 is TGTGCCAGCCAAAGGGCGGCAGGGGGCCCCTACGAGCAGTACTTC. Protein product: CASQRAAGGPYEQYF.

The gene calls are TRBV14 and TRBJ1-2; D might be TRBD1 (5 bases). This CDR3 region has 15 residues. From germline, CDR1 is SGHDN and CDR2 FVKESK. Trimming cost V 3 bases and J 0 bases, with 11 bases left between them. CDR3 sequence reads: CASSQGGAANYGYTF. The CDR3 DNA is TGTGCCAGCAGCCAGGGAGGGGCGGCTAACTATGGCTACACCTTC.

The J gene is TRBJ1-2, the V gene TRBV7-8; 8 nucleotides align to TRBD1. Per germline, CDR1 SGHVS and CDR2 FQNEAQ. V lost 5 bases to trimming and J lost 2 bases; unmatched junction nucleotides: 10. The CDR3 runs 16 residues. This CDR3 is CASSKQGTGGNYGYTF. As DNA, the CDR3 is TGTGCCAGCAGCAAGCAGGGGACAGGAGGCAACTATGGCTACACCTTC.

This rearrangement joins TRBV27 to TRBJ1-1, with D uncertain. The germline V and J ends were trimmed by 6 bases and 1 base, with 12 bases remaining between them. Germline values: CDR1 MNHEY, CDR2 SMNVEV (reference sequence). The CDR3 spans 14 residues. In nucleotides, the CDR3 is TGTGCCAGCAGACAGTTACGGGAGAACACTGAAGCTTTCTTT. Translation: CASRQLRENTEAFF.

The chain is built from TRBV10-3 and TRBJ2-5; TRBD2 aligns across 10 bases. V dropped 6 bases and J dropped 5; count of bases not matched to a gene: 6. Germline V gene data show CDR1 as ENHRY and CDR2 as SYGVKD. The CDR3 extends over 14 amino acids. DNA for the CDR3: TGTGCCATCAGCGAGCGGGGGGGCCGTGAGACCCAGTACTTC. Translated: CAISERGGRETQYF.

The V call is TRBV6-5, the J call TRBJ1-4; D not certain. Germline V gene sequence: CDR1 MNHEY, CDR2 SVGAGI. Trimming shortened V by 6 bases and J by 2 bases, and 13 bases separated the two germline ends. CDR3 length: 15 amino acids. The DNA of the CDR3 is TGTGCCAGCAGGCGCAGTGCGGGGACTAATGAAAAACTGTTTTTT. Amino acids: CASRRSAGTNEKLFF.

Worth noting for this clone: The sample holds other DNA sequences that translate to the same CDR3. The J gene is TRBJ2-7, the V gene TRBV4-1, with 8 positions matching TRBD1. Germline CDR1 is MGHRA and CDR2 is YSYEKL. Unmatched junction bases numbered 3, after V lost 2 bases and J lost 3 bases. This CDR3 has 14 residues. The CDR3 reads CASSQPGQGYEQYF. The DNA for the CDR3 is TGCGCCAGCAGCCAACCCGGACAGGGCTACGAGCAGTACTTC.

This clone was seen only once. The chain is built from TRBV13 and TRBJ2-7; 10 positions agree with TRBD1. Losses at the gene ends were 5 bases for V and 6 bases for J; bases not matched to a gene: 7. The CDR3 loop spans 14 amino acids. Germline V gene data show CDR1 as PRHDT and CDR2 as FYEKMQ (reference sequence). In DNA form, the CDR3 reads TGTGCCAGCAGCCCCCGACAGGGGGCACGCGAGCAGTACTTC. This gives the protein CASSPRQGAREQYF.

The chain links TRBV30 to TRBJ2-3; 7 bases map to TRBD2. J gave up 3 bases and V 6 bases, and 6 bases lay outside the gene matches. Germline loops: CDR1 GTSNPN, CDR2 SVGIG (reference sequence). The CDR3 is made up of 13 amino acids. CDR3 sequence reads: CACAWTRTDTQYF. The DNA of the CDR3 is TGTGCCTGTGCCTGGACTAGAACAGATACGCAGTATTTT.

The J gene is TRBJ1-5, the V gene TRBV2, with 8 nucleotides matching TRBD1. J lost 5 bases, V lost 7 bases, and 10 bases had no gene match. Germline V CDR1 and CDR2: SNHLY, FYNNEI. CDR3 length: 15 amino acids. CDR3 DNA: TGTGCCAGCACTGGGACCGGGACAGGAGATCAGCCCCAGCATTTT. Translating gives CASTGTGTGDQPQHF. Drawing the rest from reference TRBV2 and TRBJ1-5, the complete variable domain is EPEVTQTPSHQVTQMGQEVILRCVPISNHLYFYWYRQILGQKVEFLVSFYNNEISEKSEIFDDQFSVERPDGSNFTLKIRSTKLEDSAMYFCASTGTGTGDQPQHFGDGTRLSIL.

V gene TRBV6-5 combines with J gene TRBJ2-5; TRBD1 matches at 8 bases. The J call may be faulty, since TRBJ2-7 better matches the DNA end. This CDR3 is 15 amino acids long. CDR1 is MNHEY and CDR2 is SVGAGI in the germline V gene. The CDR3 sequence is CASSWVGQGPYEQYF. The DNA for the CDR3 is TGTGCCAGCAGTTGGGTTGGACAGGGCCCTTACGAGCAGTACTTC.

The J gene is TRBJ2-3, the V gene TRBV27, with 7 nucleotides matching TRBD1. Germline lookup yields CDR1 MNHEY and CDR2 SMNVEV (reference sequence). After removal of 5 bases from V and 3 bases from J, the junction contained 11 bases not matched to a gene. This CDR3 is built from 16 residues. The CDR3 DNA reads as TGTGCCAGCAGTCTCACTAGGGACAGTACAACAGATACGCAGTATTTT. Protein: CASSLTRDSTTDTQYF.

The chain links TRBV19 to TRBJ1-4; TRBD1 might be the D (5 bases). The CDR3 consists of 11 residues. The germline V gene encodes CDR1 LNHDA and CDR2 SQIVND (reference sequence). V was shortened by 7 bases and J by 10 bases, with 10 bases between the two germline ends. CDR3 in DNA: TGTGCCAGTAACCGCGGGGGAAAACTGTTTTTT. Its translation: CASNRGGKLFF.

This clone was counted once. CDR3 nucleotides: TGTGCCAGCAGCTGGCTAGCGGGGGTACAAGAGACCCAGTACTTC. It specifies CASSWLAGVQETQYF. This chain uses TRBV5-5 with TRBJ2-5; TRBD2 matches 10 bases. The CDR3 has 15 amino acids. V dropped 3 bases and J dropped 2; count of bases not matched to a gene: 4. Germline V gives CDR1 SGHKS, CDR2 YYEKEE (reference sequence). Filled out from reference TRBV5-5 and TRBJ2-5, the complete variable domain reads DAGVTQSPTHLIKTRGQQVTLRCSPISGHKSVSWYQQVLGQGPQFIFQYYEKEERGRGNFPDRFSARQFPNYSSELNVNALLLGDSALYLCASSWLAGVQETQYFGPGTRLLVL.

This sequence joins TRBV5-6 and TRBJ2-5, with 7 nucleotides matching TRBD1. In germline, CDR1 is SGHDT, CDR2 YYEEEE. Germline trimming cut 3 bases from V and 5 bases from J; bases unmatched to any gene: 10. The CDR3 is 15 residues long. CDR3 sequence: CASSSARQGGETQYF. CDR3 sequence (DNA): TGTGCCAGCAGCTCTGCTAGACAGGGTGGGGAGACCCAGTACTTC.

This clone was found once. This rearrangement joins TRBV2 to TRBJ1-2; 7 bases align to TRBD1. The CDR3 sequence is 16 residues long. The germline V gene encodes CDR1 SNHLY and CDR2 FYNNEI. V dropped 5 bases and J dropped 8; count of bases not matched to a gene: 17. This chain's CDR3 is CASSPRGDRASGGYTF. The CDR3 nucleotides are TGTGCCAGCAGTCCAAGGGGTGACAGGGCTTCAGGGGGCTACACCTTC.

The V gene is TRBV4-1, the J gene TRBJ2-1; possibly TRBD1 for D (5 bases). Trimming shortened V by 0 bases and J by 1 base, and 13 bases separated the two germline ends. Germline V gene sequence: CDR1 MGHRA, CDR2 YSYEKL. This CDR3 is 17 amino acids long. The CDR3 loop reads CASSQDVGQGSYNEQFF. The CDR3 nucleotides are TGCGCCAGCAGCCAAGATGTTGGGCAGGGTTCCTACAATGAGCAGTTCTTC.

The chain joins TRBV27 to TRBJ2-7; the match to TRBD1 covers 10 bases. Unmatched junction bases numbered 7, after V lost 8 bases and J lost 0 bases. The length of the CDR3 is 15 residues. In germline, CDR1 is MNHEY, CDR2 SMNVEV (reference sequence). DNA for the CDR3: TGTGCCAGCCATGCAGGGGACAGGGGCTCCTACGAGCAGTACTTC. Protein product: CASHAGDRGSYEQYF.

This chain connects TRBV6-6 to TRBJ2-1, with TRBD2 matching over 11 bases. V dropped 5 bases and J dropped 8; count of bases not matched to a gene: 5. CDR1 is MNHNY and CDR2 is SVGAGI in the germline V gene (reference sequence). This CDR3 has 14 residues. CDR3 in amino acids: CASSGLAGGYEQFF. The CDR3 DNA reads TGTGCCAGCAGTGGGCTAGCGGGGGGTTATGAGCAGTTCTTC.

The chain links TRBV11-2 to TRBJ2-7; D ambiguous. Between the trimmed V and J ends, which lost 5 bases and 5 bases, there was a span of 7 bases. Germline-derived CDR1 and CDR2 are SGHAT and FQNNGV. The CDR3 runs 11 residues. The CDR3 DNA is TGTGCCAGCAGCCCCTATAACGAGCAGTACTTC. Translation: CASSPYNEQYF. Filled out from reference TRBV11-2 and TRBJ2-7, the complete variable domain reads EAGVAQSPRYKIIEKRQSVAFWCNPISGHATLYWYQQILGQGPKLLIQFQNNGVVDDSQLPKDRFSAERLKGVDSTLKIQPAKLEDSAVYLCASSPYNEQYFGPGTRLTVT.

The V gene is TRBV6-2 or TRBV6-3, the J gene TRBJ1-6; 9 bases are a match to TRBD1. The CDR3 has 15 residues. Losses at the gene ends were 6 bases for V and 8 bases for J; bases not matched to a gene: 8. Germline V gene sequence: CDR1 MNHEY, CDR2 SVGEGT. The CDR3 spells CASSYTTGGDSPLHF. In nucleotides, the CDR3 is TGTGCCAGCAGCTATACAACAGGGGGCGATTCACCCCTCCACTTT.

The chain couples TRBV4-1 to TRBJ1-1; TRBD1 is a possible D gene (5 bases). Germline V gene lookup returns CDR1 MGHRA and CDR2 YSYEKL. V was cut by 1 base and J by 1 base, with 16 bases left in between. The CDR3 length is 17 residues. The CDR3 is CASSQGTSNFENTEAFF. As DNA, the CDR3 is TGCGCCAGCAGCCAAGGGACATCAAACTTTGAGAACACTGAAGCTTTCTTT.

This chain connects TRBV5-1 to TRBJ1-2; a weak D match, TRBD1 (5 bases). This CDR3 region has 13 residues. Germline V gives CDR1 SGHRS, CDR2 YFSETQ. The V end was cut by 5 bases, the J end by 5 bases, with 13 bases between. CDR3 nucleotides: TGCGCCAGCAGGCCCGACAGCGTTTATGGCTACACCTTC. This encodes CASRPDSVYGYTF.

This clone was detected a few times. CDR3 coding DNA: TGTGCCAGCAGCCAAGAGGCCACCTACGAGCAGTACTTC. It specifies CASSQEATYEQYF. The chain recombines TRBV14 with TRBJ2-7; D is undetermined. This CDR3 has 13 residues. Between the trimmed V and J ends, which lost 0 bases and 2 bases, there was a span of 5 bases. Germline V CDR1 and CDR2: SGHDN, FVKESK.

This clone was picked up one time. The rearrangement uses TRBV2 and TRBJ1-2, with 8 bases that match TRBD1. V lost 6 bases to trimming and J lost 2 bases; unmatched junction nucleotides: 11. CDR1 is SNHLY and CDR2 is FYNNEI in the germline V gene. The CDR3 runs 16 residues. CDR3 protein: CASSNHLDRANYGYTF. The CDR3 DNA is TGTGCCAGCAGCAACCACCTGGACAGGGCGAACTATGGCTACACCTTC.

The gene calls are TRBV4-1 and TRBJ1-5; D remains unclear. The CDR3 spans 12 residues. The germline gives CDR1 MGHRA, CDR2 YSYEKL. With 1 base removed from V and 5 bases from J, the gap between germline ends came to 3 bases. The CDR3 loop reads CASSQGDQPQHF. The DNA for the CDR3 is TGCGCCAGCAGCCAAGGAGATCAGCCCCAGCATTTT.

The V and J genes are TRBV4-1 and TRBJ2-7; perhaps TRBD2 as D (5 bases). Trimming took off 0 bases at V and 2 bases at J, with 14 bases between the two ends. This CDR3 has 16 amino acids. Germline CDR1 and CDR2: MGHRA and YSYEKL. The CDR3 DNA sequence: TGCGCCAGCAGCCAAGATGGAGGACCTCTAACCTACGAGCAGTACTTC. Its protein is CASSQDGGPLTYEQYF.